This record looks at one TCR beta chain sequence and its context. What it binds is unknown. This sample stems from a study of cytomegalovirus exposure and HLA in healthy donors. Study conclusions and caveats: Later, an analysis showed that TCR beta chains associated with HLA were more clonally expanded than others that were equally common. Most TCR sequences were seen very rarely across donors, but some public TCRs occurred in many. Later analysis identified several of the most significant clusters that appeared linked to common viral pathogens.

PCR involved 60 Vbeta and 13 Jbeta primers. Profiled with immunoSEQ multiplex PCR; TCRdb holds only in-frame clones, not every one. The data contain approximately 100,000 clones, about four fifths of them singletons. Germline V lookup: CDR1 SGHTA, CDR2 FQGNSA. The V end was cut by 2 bases, the J end by 3 bases, with 17 bases between. This CDR3 contains 17 residues. There were likely unrecorded immune exposures, though donors were nominally healthy when sampled. The rearrangement uses TRBV7-2 and TRBJ2-1; D is ambiguous. This sequence originates from a woman in her twenties or thirties in good health and CMV-seronegative. Sequenced: PBMCs. Here the CDR3 reads CASSLYPRHSFYNEQFF. CDR3 DNA: TGTGCCAGCAGCTTATACCCCAGACACTCATTCTACAATGAGCAGTTCTTC.